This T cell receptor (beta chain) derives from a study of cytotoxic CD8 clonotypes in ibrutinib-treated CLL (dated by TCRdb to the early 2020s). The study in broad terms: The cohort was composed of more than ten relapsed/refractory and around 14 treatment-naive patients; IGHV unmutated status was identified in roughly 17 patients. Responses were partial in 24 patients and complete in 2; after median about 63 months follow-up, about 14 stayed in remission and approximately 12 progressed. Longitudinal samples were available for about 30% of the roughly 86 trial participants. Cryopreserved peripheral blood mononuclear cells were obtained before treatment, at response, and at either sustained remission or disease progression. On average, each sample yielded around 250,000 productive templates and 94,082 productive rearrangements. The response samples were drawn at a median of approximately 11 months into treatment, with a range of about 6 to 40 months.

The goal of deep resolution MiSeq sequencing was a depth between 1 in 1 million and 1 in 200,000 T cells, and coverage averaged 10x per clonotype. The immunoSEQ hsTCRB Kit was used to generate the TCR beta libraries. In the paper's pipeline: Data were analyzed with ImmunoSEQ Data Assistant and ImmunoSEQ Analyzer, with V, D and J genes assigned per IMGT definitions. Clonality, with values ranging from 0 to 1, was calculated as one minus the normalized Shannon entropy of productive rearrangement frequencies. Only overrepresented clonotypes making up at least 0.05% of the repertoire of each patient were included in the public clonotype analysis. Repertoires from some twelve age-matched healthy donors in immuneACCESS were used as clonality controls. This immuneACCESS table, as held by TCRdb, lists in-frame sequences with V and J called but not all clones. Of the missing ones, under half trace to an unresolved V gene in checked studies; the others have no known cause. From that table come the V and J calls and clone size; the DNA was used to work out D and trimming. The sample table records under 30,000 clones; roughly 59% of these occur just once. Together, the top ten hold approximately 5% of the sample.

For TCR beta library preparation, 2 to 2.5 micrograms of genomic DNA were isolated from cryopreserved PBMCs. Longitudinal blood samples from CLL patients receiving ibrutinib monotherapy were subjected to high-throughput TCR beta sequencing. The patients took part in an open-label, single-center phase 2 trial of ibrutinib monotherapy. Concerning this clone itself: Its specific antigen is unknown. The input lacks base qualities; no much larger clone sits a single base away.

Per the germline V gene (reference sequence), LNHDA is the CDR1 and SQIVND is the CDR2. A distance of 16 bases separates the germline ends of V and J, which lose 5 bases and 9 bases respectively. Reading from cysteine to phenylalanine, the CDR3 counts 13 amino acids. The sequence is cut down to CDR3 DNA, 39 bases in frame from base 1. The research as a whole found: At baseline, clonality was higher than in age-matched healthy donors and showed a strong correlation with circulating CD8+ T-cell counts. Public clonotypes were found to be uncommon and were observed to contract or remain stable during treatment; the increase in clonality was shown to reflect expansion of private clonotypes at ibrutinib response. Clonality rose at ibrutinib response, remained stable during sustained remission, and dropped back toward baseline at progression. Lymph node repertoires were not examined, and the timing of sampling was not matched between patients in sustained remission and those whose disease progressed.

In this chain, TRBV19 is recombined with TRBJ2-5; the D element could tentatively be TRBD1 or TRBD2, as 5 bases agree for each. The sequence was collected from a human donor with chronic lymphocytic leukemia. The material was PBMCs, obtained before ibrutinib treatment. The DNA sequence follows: TGTGCCAGTAGTCCAGCAATGGTGGGGGCCCAGTACTTC. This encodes CASSPAMVGAQYF.